One and the same sample provided the 5 T cell receptor beta chains below, sequenced in a study of shared clonotypes between healthy human individuals. Some clones are missing from TCRdb's copy, which holds only in-frame ones; the method was immunoSEQ multiplex PCR. Here the sample spans 2.5 million or so clones, over 85% being singletons. The sequencing sample was made of naive CD4+ T cells sorted from blood. The subset denotes: CD45RA+ positively selected. These receptors were taken from a man between 18 and 29 years old in good health.

This chain links TRBV6-1 with TRBJ1-5; a possible D gene is TRBD1 (5 bases). CDR3 length: 15 residues. The germline gives CDR1 MNHNS, CDR2 SASEGT. V was pared by 6 bases and J by 0 bases, with 12 bases between. This CDR3 reads CASRPQGYSNQPQHF. DNA for the CDR3: TGTGCCAGCAGACCTCAGGGATATAGCAATCAGCCCCAGCATTTT.

The chain uses TRBV6-5 and TRBJ1-1, with D perhaps TRBD1 (5 bases). CDR3 length: 15 amino acids. Trimming shortened V by 6 bases and J by 1 base, and 15 bases separated the two germline ends. Germline CDR1 reads MNHEY; CDR2 reads SVGAGI. CDR3: CASSHSGQQNTEAFF. Here the CDR3 DNA reads TGTGCCAGCAGCCATTCAGGGCAGCAGAACACTGAAGCTTTCTTT.

This chain connects TRBV7-9 to TRBJ1-2; possibly TRBD1 for D (5 bases). From germline, CDR1 is SEHNR and CDR2 FQNEAQ (reference sequence). This CDR3 is built from 13 residues. The V end lost 1 base, the J end lost 4 bases, and 7 bases lay between the germline ends. The CDR3 DNA sequence: TGTGCCAGCAGCTTAGACAGGACCTATGGCTACACCTTC. Amino acids: CASSLDRTYGYTF.

V usage is TRBV6-6 and J usage is TRBJ2-7; 9 bases line up with TRBD1. Losses at the gene ends were 0 bases for V and 0 bases for J; bases not matched to a gene: 3. CDR3 length: 16 amino acids. Germline assignment: CDR1 MNHNY and CDR2 SVGAGI (reference sequence). The CDR3 coding sequence is TGTGCCAGCAGTTACTCACGGGACAGGGCCTCCTACGAGCAGTACTTC. It is translated as CASSYSRDRASYEQYF.

The chain recombines TRBV5-1 with TRBJ1-6, with a tentative D call TRBD1 (5 bases). This CDR3 contains 13 residues. Trimming stripped 0 bases from V and 13 bases from J, with 11 bases between. Germline V gene sequence: CDR1 SGHRS, CDR2 YFSETQ. The CDR3 DNA is TGCGCCAGCAGCTTGGATTGGGGCTCCCCCCTCCACTTT. Protein product: CASSLDWGSPLHF.